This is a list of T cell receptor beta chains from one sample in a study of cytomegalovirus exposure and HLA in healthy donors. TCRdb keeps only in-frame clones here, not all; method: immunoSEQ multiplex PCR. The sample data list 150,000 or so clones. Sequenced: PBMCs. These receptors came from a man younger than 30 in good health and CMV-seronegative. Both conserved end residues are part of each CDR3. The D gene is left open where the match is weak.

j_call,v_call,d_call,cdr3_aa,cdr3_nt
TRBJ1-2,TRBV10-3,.,CAIRGGGSNYGYTF,TGTGCCATCAGGGGGGGAGGATCTAACTATGGCTACACCTTC
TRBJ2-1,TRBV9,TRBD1,CASSVAGQGVRSSYNEQFF,TGTGCCAGCAGCGTAGCCGGACAGGGGGTTAGAAGCTCCTACAATGAGCAGTTCTTC
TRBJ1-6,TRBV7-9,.,CASSTDTFSPLHF,TGTGCCAGCAGCACTGACACTTTTTCACCCCTCCACTTT
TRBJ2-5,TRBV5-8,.,CASSLGLGRETQYF,TGTGCCAGCAGCTTGGGTCTGGGCCGGGAGACCCAGTACTTC
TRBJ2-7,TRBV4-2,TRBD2,CASSRNPGTSGSYEQYF,TGTGCCAGCAGCCGAAATCCCGGGACTAGCGGCTCCTACGAGCAGTACTTC
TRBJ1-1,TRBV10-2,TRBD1,CAGRQGARTEAFF,TGCGCCGGACGACAGGGGGCGCGTACTGAAGCTTTCTTT
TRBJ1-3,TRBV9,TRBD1,CASSRTGTAGNTIYF,TGTGCCAGCAGCAGGACAGGGACTGCGGGAAACACCATATATTTT
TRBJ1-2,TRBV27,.,CASSLGQGSGYTF,TGTGCCAGCAGTTTAGGTCAGGGCAGCGGCTACACCTTC
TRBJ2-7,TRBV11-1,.,CASSLREYF,TGTGCCAGCAGCTTGCGGGAGTACTTC
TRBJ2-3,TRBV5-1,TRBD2,CASSLGGRDRGDTQYF,TGCGCCAGCAGCTTGGGAGGGAGGGATCGTGGAGATACGCAGTATTTT
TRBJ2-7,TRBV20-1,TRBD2,CSAPRGGEQYF,TGCAGTGCTCCCCGGGGGGGGGAGCAGTACTTC
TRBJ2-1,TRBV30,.,CAWASGIDEQFF,TGTGCCTGGGCAAGCGGCATCGATGAGCAGTTCTTC
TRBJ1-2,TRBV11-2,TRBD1,CASSRRGRDGYTF,TGTGCCAGCAGCCGAAGGGGGCGAGATGGCTACACCTTC
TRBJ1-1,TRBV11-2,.,CASSGTPNTEAFF,TGTGCCAGCAGCGGGACACCTAACACTGAAGCTTTCTTT
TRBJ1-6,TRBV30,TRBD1,CAWKKPGQKNSPLHF,TGTGCCTGGAAGAAACCGGGACAGAAAAATTCACCCCTCCACTTT
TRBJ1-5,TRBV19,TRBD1,CASSSVRDRGQPQHF,TGTGCCAGTAGCAGCGTCCGGGACAGGGGTCAGCCCCAGCATTTT
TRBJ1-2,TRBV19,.,CASSPIPGDLIYGYTF,TGTGCCAGTAGCCCTATCCCAGGGGACCTTATCTATGGCTACACCTTC
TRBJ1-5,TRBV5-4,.,CASSQGGNSNQPQHF,TGTGCCAGCAGCCAAGGGGGAAATAGCAATCAGCCCCAGCATTTT
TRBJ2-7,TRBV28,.,CASSPPTTGSYEQYF,TGTGCCAGCAGTCCCCCGACGACAGGCTCCTACGAGCAGTACTTC
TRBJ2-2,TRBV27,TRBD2,CASAPRLAGAPGELFF,TGTGCCAGCGCGCCGAGGCTAGCGGGAGCCCCCGGGGAGCTGTTTTTT
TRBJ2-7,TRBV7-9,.,CASSRTLEQYF,TGTGCCAGCAGCCGGACTCTCGAGCAGTACTTC
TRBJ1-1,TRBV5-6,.,CASSAAYGNTEAFF,TGTGCCAGCAGCGCGGCCTACGGGAACACTGAAGCTTTCTTT
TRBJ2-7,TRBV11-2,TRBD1,CASSLRTGVREQYF,TGTGCCAGCAGCCTGAGGACAGGGGTTAGAGAGCAGTACTTC
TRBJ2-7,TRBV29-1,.,CSVHRDKGSSEQYF,TGCAGCGTGCACCGGGACAAAGGGTCCTCTGAGCAGTACTTC
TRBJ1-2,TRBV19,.,CASIDRYHYGYTF,TGTGCCAGTATTGACAGATACCACTATGGCTACACCTTC
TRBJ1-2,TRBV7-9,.,CASSLSGDYGYTF,TGTGCCAGCAGCCTCAGCGGGGACTATGGCTACACCTTC
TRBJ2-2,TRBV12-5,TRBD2,CASGSEWGGPNTGELFF,TGTGCTAGTGGTTCCGAATGGGGGGGTCCGAACACCGGGGAGCTGTTTTTT
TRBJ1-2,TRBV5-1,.,CASSSTGARDGYTF,TGCGCCAGCAGCTCGACAGGTGCTAGGGATGGCTACACCTTC
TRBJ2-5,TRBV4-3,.,CASSQDPGKQETQYF,TGCGCCAGCAGCCAAGATCCAGGGAAACAAGAGACCCAGTACTTC
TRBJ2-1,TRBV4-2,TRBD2,CASSQDSGTTVSDEQFF,TGTGCCAGCAGCCAAGACTCCGGGACTACCGTTTCGGATGAGCAGTTCTTC
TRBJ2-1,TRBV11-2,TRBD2,CASSLDPLGLAAYNEQFF,TGTGCCAGCAGCTTAGACCCTCTGGGACTAGCGGCTTACAATGAGCAGTTCTTC
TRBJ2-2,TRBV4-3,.,CASSQAVVTGELFF,TGCGCCAGCAGCCAAGCGGTCGTCACCGGGGAGCTGTTTTTT
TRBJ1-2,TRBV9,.,CASSPSGELGYTF,TGTGCCAGCAGCCCGTCAGGGGAGTTAGGCTACACCTTC
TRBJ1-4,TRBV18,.,CASSTETDEKLFF,TGTGCCAGCTCAACAGAGACCGATGAAAAACTGTTTTTT
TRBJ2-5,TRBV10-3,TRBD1,CAISEMTGETQYF,TGTGCCATCAGTGAGATGACAGGGGAGACCCAGTACTTC
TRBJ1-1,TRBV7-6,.,CASSPNDRTEAFF,TGTGCCAGCAGCCCAAACGACAGGACTGAAGCTTTCTTT
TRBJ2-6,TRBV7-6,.,CASSSMIGSGANVLTF,TGTGCCAGCAGCTCCATGATCGGCTCTGGGGCCAACGTCCTGACTTTC
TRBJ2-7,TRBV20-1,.,CSATTSHEQYF,TGCAGTGCTACTACTTCCCACGAGCAGTACTTC
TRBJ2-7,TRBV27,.,CASSLQGGNYEQYF,TGTGCCAGCAGTTTACAGGGCGGCAACTACGAGCAGTACTTC
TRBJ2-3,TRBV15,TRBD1,CATSRDNPGQGTDTQYF,TGTGCCACCAGCAGAGATAACCCGGGACAGGGCACAGATACGCAGTATTTT
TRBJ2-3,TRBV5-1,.,CASMEQAQYF,TGCGCCAGCATGGAGCAAGCGCAGTATTTT
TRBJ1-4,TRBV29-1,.,CSVIRGPNEKLFF,TGCAGCGTTATCAGAGGGCCGAATGAAAAACTGTTTTTT
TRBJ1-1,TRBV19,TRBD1,CAPSLDRVIPWTEAFF,TGTGCCCCATCACTCGACAGGGTGATTCCGTGGACTGAAGCTTTCTTT
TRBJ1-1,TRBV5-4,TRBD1,CASSSGQKNTEAFF,TGTGCCAGCAGCTCGGGACAGAAGAACACTGAAGCTTTCTTT
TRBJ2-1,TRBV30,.,CAWSNLPRRYNEQFF,TGTGCCTGGAGTAACCTGCCAAGGCGGTACAATGAGCAGTTCTTC
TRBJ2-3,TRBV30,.,CAWSPLSPRSTDTQYF,TGTGCCTGGAGCCCCCTCAGTCCCAGGAGCACAGATACGCAGTATTTT